The clone carrying this T cell receptor beta chain was counted at least ten times. This CDR3 has 20 residues. V shed 4 bases, J shed 0 bases, and the junction held 14 bases outside the gene matches. This sample was included in a study of T cell repertoires in cytomegalovirus infection. About the study: Public TCR beta signatures provided an indication of both CMV infection and a matching HLA type.

Via MiXCR, TCRdb re-called the reads, giving one row per CDR3 protein. The sample contains 150,000 to 200,000 distinct CDR3 sequences, approximately 19% of which appear only once. The J gene is TRBJ2-3, the V gene TRBV12-3 or TRBV12-4; 12 nucleotides align to TRBD2. The sequence was collected from a human donor in good health (CMV status not recorded). Some clones in this sample may be carry-over from other donors' samples. The source material was PBMCs. In nucleotides, the CDR3 is TGTGCCAGCAGTTCTGGAGTGTGGTCTAGCGGGAGGGACAGCACAGATACGCAGTATTTT. Amino acids: CASSSGVWSSGRDSTDTQYF.